This note documents a single T cell receptor (beta chain) sequence. Its target is not known. The data were produced by immunoSEQ multiplex PCR, yet TCRdb's version contains in-frame clones alone and is incomplete. The sample lists 140,000 to 150,000 clones; 80% to 90% were seen once. The data belong to a study of cytomegalovirus exposure and HLA in healthy donors. Study-wide results and limits: Cytomegalovirus association was listed for approximately 150 TCR beta chains. Rarity marked most TCR sequences, yet some public TCRs occurred in many donors.

The clonotype was recovered from a young man in good health and CMV-seropositive. Sequenced sample: PBMCs.

CDR3 region: CASSPTRQETYEQYF. The CDR3 DNA reads as TGTGCCAGCTCACCAACGAGACAGGAGACCTACGAGCAGTACTTC. This rearrangement joins TRBV18 to TRBJ2-7; D is perhaps TRBD1 (6 bases). The CDR3 spans 15 residues. Germline CDR1 and CDR2: KGHSH and LQKENI. V was trimmed by 2 bases and J by 2 bases, leaving 13 bases between them.